This T cell receptor (beta chain) emerged from a study of blood T cell repertoires in COVID-19. Across the study: Whether acute or convalescent, the COVID-19 samples came from the United States, Italy and Spain.

The protocol was immunoSEQ multiplex PCR, while the TCRdb copy is restricted to in-frame clones and leaves out a portion. Of more than 200,000 clones listed, 84% are singletons. In germline, CDR1 is SEHNR, CDR2 FQNEAQ (reference sequence). This CDR3 is 19 amino acids long. Unmatched junction bases numbered 11, after V lost 0 bases and J lost 1 base. The source of this sequence is a man between 60 and 75 years old with acute or convalescent COVID-19. The sample consisted of peripheral blood. The V gene is TRBV7-9, the J gene TRBJ2-3; the match to TRBD1 covers 9 bases. CDR3 in DNA: TGTGCCAGCAGCTTAGCGAGGGGCCGGGACAGGGTCGGCACAGATACGCAGTATTTT. Translated: CASSLARGRDRVGTDTQYF.